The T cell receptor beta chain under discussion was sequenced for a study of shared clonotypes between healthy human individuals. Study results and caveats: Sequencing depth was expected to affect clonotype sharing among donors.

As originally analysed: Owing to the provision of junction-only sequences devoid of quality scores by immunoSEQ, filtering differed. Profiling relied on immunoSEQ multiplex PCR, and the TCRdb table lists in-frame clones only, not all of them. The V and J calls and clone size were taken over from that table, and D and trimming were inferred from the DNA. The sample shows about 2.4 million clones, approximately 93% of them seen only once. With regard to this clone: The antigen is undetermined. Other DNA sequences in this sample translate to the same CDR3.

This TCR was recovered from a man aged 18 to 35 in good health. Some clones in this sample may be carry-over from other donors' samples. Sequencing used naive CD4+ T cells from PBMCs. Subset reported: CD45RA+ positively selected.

The CDR3 DNA reads TGTGCCAGCTCACCAACTAGCGGGAGCTACGAGCAGTACTTC. Residues: CASSPTSGSYEQYF. J is TRBJ2-7 and V is TRBV18; TRBD2 matches at 11 bases. From germline, CDR1 is KGHSH and CDR2 LQKENI. The CDR3 consists of 14 residues. The J segment lost 3 bases and the V segment lost 2 bases, leaving 0 bases of the junction unmatched.